This TCR beta chain is from a study of cytomegalovirus exposure and HLA in healthy donors. Across the study: An analysis done earlier identified 100 million to 140 million unique TCR beta sequences from about 179 million T cells.

Germline CDR1 SGHTA, CDR2 FQGTGA. Deletions cut 5 bases from V and 4 bases from J, with 15 bases between. The CDR3 consists of 15 residues. Amplification used 60 Vbeta primers and 13 Jbeta primers. In the original analysis: Some 11 million of the 80 million or so unique TCR beta chains counted in a later analysis were shared. TCRdb's copy holds only in-frame clones and misses some; the assay was immunoSEQ multiplex PCR. For V, J and clone size, that table is used; D and trimming come from the DNA. The top ten clones hold under 3% of a sample with 130,000 to 150,000 clones, roughly 80% of them seen once.

The chain has TRBV7-3 and TRBJ1-3; TRBD1 is a possible D gene (5 bases). This clonotype was obtained from a female donor in good health and CMV-seronegative. Sequenced input: PBMCs. In DNA, the CDR3 is TGTGCCAGCAGCCCCGCTGCGGGACGCGGAAACACCATATATTTT. This sequence encodes CASSPAAGRGNTIYF.